This is a list of T cell receptor beta chains from one sample in a study of control samples from healthy donors and cancer patients. Method: immunoSEQ multiplex PCR; TCRdb's copy keeps in-frame clones and lacks some. The repertoire holds some 120,000 clones, about 90% seen once, with around 1.8% in the top ten. Sequenced material: blood. Receptors originate from a man younger than 35 in good health. The CDR3 runs from the conserved cysteine through the conserved F or W. A D gene is named only where the DNA matches it firmly.

J: TRBJ2-2; D: .; V: TRBV28; CDR3: CASSDTLGQEELFF; DNA: TGTGCCAGCAGTGATACCCTGGGTCAGGAGGAGCTGTTTTTT
J: TRBJ2-1; D: .; V: TRBV30; CDR3: CASPGSSYNEQFF; DNA: TGTGCATCCCCCGGGAGCTCCTACAATGAGCAGTTCTTC
J: TRBJ1-1; D: TRBD1; V: TRBV27; CDR3: CANPDRITVMNTEAFF; DNA: TGTGCCAACCCGGACAGGATAACAGTCATGAACACTGAAGCTTTCTTT
J: TRBJ2-7; D: TRBD2; V: TRBV28; CDR3: CASSHNRLAGLREQYF; DNA: TGTGCCAGCAGCCACAACCGATTAGCGGGACTCCGCGAGCAGTACTTC
J: TRBJ2-2; D: .; V: TRBV19; CDR3: CASSIGSDDTGELFF; DNA: TGTGCCAGTAGTATAGGTTCAGATGACACCGGGGAGCTGTTTTTT
J: TRBJ1-2; D: .; V: TRBV27; CDR3: CASSLSRGGTVYTF; DNA: TGTGCCAGCAGTTTATCTCGAGGGGGAACAGTATACACCTTC
J: TRBJ1-5; D: .; V: TRBV28; CDR3: CASSFLYQPQHF; DNA: TGTGCCAGCAGTTTTCTCTATCAGCCCCAGCATTTT
J: TRBJ2-3; D: .; V: TRBV5-1; CDR3: CASRDWDSDTQYF; DNA: TGCGCCAGCAGAGATTGGGATTCAGATACGCAGTATTTT
J: TRBJ1-1; D: .; V: TRBV6-5; CDR3: CASRLRRVNTEAFF; DNA: TGTGCCAGCAGACTACGAAGGGTGAACACTGAAGCTTTCTTT
J: TRBJ1-5; D: .; V: TRBV5-6; CDR3: CASTSGPGSQPQHF; DNA: TGTGCCAGCACCTCGGGTCCAGGATCTCAGCCCCAGCATTTT
J: TRBJ1-2; D: .; V: TRBV9; CDR3: CASSVGGGRPLASYTF; DNA: TGTGCCAGCAGCGTAGGGGGGGGGCGTCCCCTTGCGAGCTACACCTTC